This record concerns one TCR beta chain sequence. Its binding antigen is unknown. No qualities accompany the bases; no much larger clone lies one base away. The sample belongs to a study of response to subunit inactivated influenza vaccine (dated by TCRdb to the late 2010s). For context, the study as a whole: The study used deep quantitative T cell receptor repertoire profiling to track responses to a trivalent subunit inactivated influenza vaccine.

Study-wide conclusions, independent of this receptor: The authors suggested that each seasonal influenza vaccination may recruit only a limited number of new T cells.

The library was generated by RT-PCR. Sequencer: Illumina HiSeq 2500. TCRdb itself trimmed the public reads at Q25 with fastp, ran MiXCR and retained productive beta chains. Rows merge per CDR3 protein into single entries with the most common DNA and genes. A total of about 580,000 distinct CDR3 sequences appear in this sample, about 14% of them only once. The top ten clones comprise approximately 10% of the sample. Sequenced here: PBMCs from blood, sampled approximately 12 days after vaccination. The clonotype originates from a middle-aged man who received an inactivated influenza vaccine. Donor details come from another sample of the same person, matched by shared clones.

The DNA is TGTGCCACCAGTAGGGACCCCCGCGGGGAGCTGTTTTTT. Its protein reads: CATSRDPRGELFF. The chain is made from TRBV15 and TRBJ2-2; the D gene cannot be resolved beyond TRBD1 or TRBD2, each matching 5 bases. A distance of 12 bases separates the germline ends of V and J, which lose 6 bases and 7 bases respectively. The CDR3 holds 13 amino acids from the cysteine to the phenylalanine. Kept here is only the CDR3 DNA, which spans 39 bases and is read in frame from base 1. CDR1 and CDR2 (LNHNV, YYDKDF) derive from the germline V gene (reference sequence). When the CDR3 is completed using the reference TRBV15 and TRBJ2-2 genes on either side, the full variable domain is DAMVIQNPRYQVTQFGKPVTLSCSQTLNHNVMYWYQQKSSQAPKLLFHYYDKDFNNEADTPDNFQSRRPNTSFCFLDIRSPGLGDTAMYLCATSRDPRGELFFGEGSRLTVL.